This is a list of T cell receptor beta chains from one sample in a study of blood T cell repertoires in COVID-19. Assay: immunoSEQ multiplex PCR; the TCRdb copy retains only in-frame clones and omits some. The sample records 450,000 or so clones, 89% being singletons. Material: peripheral blood. These TCRs come from a man younger than 30 with COVID-19, enrolled during active disease. The CDR3 runs from the conserved cysteine through the conserved F or W. Each record gives: V gene, D gene, clone size, J gene, CDR3 protein, CDR3 DNA. A D gene is named only where the DNA matches it firmly. A row's size may be missing; if present it is once, few, many or a size class.

TRBV24-1	TRBD2	NA	TRBJ2-3	CATSDPHSGRSADTQYF	TGTGCCACCAGTGATCCCCATAGCGGGAGAAGTGCAGATACGCAGTATTTT
TRBV11-3	NA	few	TRBJ1-5	CASSRDNSNQPQHF	TGTGCCAGCAGCCGTGACAATAGCAATCAGCCCCAGCATTTT
TRBV10-3	TRBD2	NA	TRBJ2-1	CAISESSSGGQDEQFF	TGTGCCATCAGTGAGTCTTCTAGCGGGGGCCAGGATGAGCAGTTCTTC
TRBV30	NA	once	TRBJ2-1	CACPAGDYNEQFF	TGTGCCTGCCCCGCCGGAGACTACAATGAGCAGTTCTTC
TRBV7-9	NA	NA	TRBJ1-2	CASSLVGIPMSYTF	TGTGCCAGCAGCTTAGTCGGGATCCCTATGAGCTACACCTTC
TRBV6-6	NA	NA	TRBJ1-5	CASSARERYNQPQHF	TGTGCCAGCAGTGCCCGGGAACGGTACAATCAGCCCCAGCATTTT
TRBV19	TRBD2	few	TRBJ2-1	CASSTGLAGGPGYNEQFF	TGTGCCAGTAGTACGGGACTAGCGGGAGGGCCGGGGTACAATGAGCAGTTCTTC
TRBV7-8	NA	NA	TRBJ1-1	CASSLVGEYTEAFF	TGTGCCAGCAGCTTAGTTGGGGAGTACACTGAAGCTTTCTTT
TRBV5-1	NA	once	TRBJ2-1	CASSFGHPSSYNEQFF	TGCGCCAGCAGCTTCGGACATCCCAGCTCCTACAATGAGCAGTTCTTC
TRBV18	TRBD1	NA	TRBJ1-1	CASSPGQSLNTEAFF	TGTGCCAGCTCACCGGGACAGTCTTTGAACACTGAAGCTTTCTTT
TRBV7-9	TRBD1	NA	TRBJ2-6	CASSQGDRAGANVLTF	TGTGCCAGCAGCCAGGGCGACAGGGCTGGGGCCAACGTCCTGACTTTC
TRBV7-9	NA	NA	TRBJ1-3	CASSLPGQLSGNTIYF	TGTGCCAGCAGCTTACCCGGACAGCTGTCTGGAAACACCATATATTTT
TRBV29-1	TRBD1	NA	TRBJ1-2	CSFGTEGYGYTF	TGCAGCTTTGGGACAGAGGGCTATGGCTACACCTTC
TRBV6-5	NA	once	TRBJ1-1	CASRTDGNTEAFF	TGTGCCAGCAGGACAGACGGGAACACTGAAGCTTTCTTT
TRBV15	NA	NA	TRBJ1-5	CATSRDPGGQPQHF	TGTGCCACCAGCAGAGATCCGGGAGGGCAGCCCCAGCATTTT
TRBV2	NA	NA	TRBJ2-3	CASRPGLYRTDTQYF	TGTGCCAGCAGACCGGGACTGTACCGCACAGATACGCAGTATTTT
TRBV30	NA	NA	TRBJ1-1	CAWRAPPSGAFF	TGTGCCTGGAGAGCACCCCCATCAGGGGCTTTCTTT
TRBV5-5	NA	NA	TRBJ1-2	CASSAPGRAGGGYTF	TGTGCCAGCAGCGCCCCCGGACGGGCAGGAGGGGGCTACACCTTC